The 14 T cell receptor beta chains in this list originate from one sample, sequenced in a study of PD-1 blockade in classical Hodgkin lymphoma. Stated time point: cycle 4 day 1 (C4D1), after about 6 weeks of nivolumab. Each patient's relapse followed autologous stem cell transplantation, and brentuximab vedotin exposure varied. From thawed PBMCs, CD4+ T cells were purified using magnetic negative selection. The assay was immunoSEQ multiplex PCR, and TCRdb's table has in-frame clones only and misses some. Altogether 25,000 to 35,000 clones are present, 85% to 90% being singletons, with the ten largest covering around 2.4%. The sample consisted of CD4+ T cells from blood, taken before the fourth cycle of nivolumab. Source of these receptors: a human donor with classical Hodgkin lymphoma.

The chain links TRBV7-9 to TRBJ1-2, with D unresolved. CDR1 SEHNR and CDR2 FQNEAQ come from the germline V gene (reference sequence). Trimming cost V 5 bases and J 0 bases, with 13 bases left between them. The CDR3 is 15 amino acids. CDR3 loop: CASSPSRSSNYGYTF. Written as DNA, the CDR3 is TGTGCCAGCAGCCCCAGTAGGTCATCTAACTATGGCTACACCTTC.

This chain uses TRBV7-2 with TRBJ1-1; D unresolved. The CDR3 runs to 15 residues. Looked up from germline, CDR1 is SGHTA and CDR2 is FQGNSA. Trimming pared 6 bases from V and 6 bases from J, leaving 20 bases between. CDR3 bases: TGTGCCAGCAGAAGGAAGGAAGGATCTACCCCTGAAGCTTTCTTT. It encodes CASRRKEGSTPEAFF.

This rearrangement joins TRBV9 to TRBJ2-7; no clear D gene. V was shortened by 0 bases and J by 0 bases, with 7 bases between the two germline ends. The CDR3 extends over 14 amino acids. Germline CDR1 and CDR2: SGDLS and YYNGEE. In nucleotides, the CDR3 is TGTGCCAGCAGCGTAGAGGCCTTCTCCTACGAGCAGTACTTC. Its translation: CASSVEAFSYEQYF.

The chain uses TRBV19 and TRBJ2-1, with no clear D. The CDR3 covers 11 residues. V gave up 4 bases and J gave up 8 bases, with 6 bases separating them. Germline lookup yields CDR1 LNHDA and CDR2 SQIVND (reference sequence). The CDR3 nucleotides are TGTGCCAGTAGTAGGTGGGATGAGCAGTTCTTC. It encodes CASSRWDEQFF.

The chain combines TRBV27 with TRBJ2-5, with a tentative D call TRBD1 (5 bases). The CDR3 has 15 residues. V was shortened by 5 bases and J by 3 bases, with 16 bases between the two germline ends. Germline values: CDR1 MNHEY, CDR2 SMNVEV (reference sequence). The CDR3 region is CASSPGSEMKETQYF. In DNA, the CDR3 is TGTGCCAGCAGTCCAGGGTCCGAGATGAAAGAGACCCAGTACTTC.

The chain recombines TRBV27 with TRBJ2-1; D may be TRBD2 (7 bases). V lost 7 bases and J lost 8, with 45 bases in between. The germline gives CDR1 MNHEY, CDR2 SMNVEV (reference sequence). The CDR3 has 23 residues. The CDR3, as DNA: TGTGCCAGCACGGATATTCCGGGAGGTCGGGACATGTGGGGGGTGCGTATGGTCGATGAGCAGTTCTTC. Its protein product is CASTDIPGGRDMWGVRMVDEQFF.

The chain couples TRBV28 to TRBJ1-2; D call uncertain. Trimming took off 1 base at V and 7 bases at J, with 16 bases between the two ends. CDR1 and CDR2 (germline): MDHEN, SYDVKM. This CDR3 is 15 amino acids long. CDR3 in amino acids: CASSLLDLPTGGYTF. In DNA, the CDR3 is TGTGCCAGCAGTTTATTGGATCTCCCCACCGGTGGCTACACCTTC.

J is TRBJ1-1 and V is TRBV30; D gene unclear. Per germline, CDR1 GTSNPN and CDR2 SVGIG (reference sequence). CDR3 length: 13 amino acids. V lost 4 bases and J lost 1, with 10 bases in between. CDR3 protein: CAWKFSGNTEAFF. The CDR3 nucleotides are TGTGCCTGGAAGTTCTCCGGGAACACTGAAGCTTTCTTT.

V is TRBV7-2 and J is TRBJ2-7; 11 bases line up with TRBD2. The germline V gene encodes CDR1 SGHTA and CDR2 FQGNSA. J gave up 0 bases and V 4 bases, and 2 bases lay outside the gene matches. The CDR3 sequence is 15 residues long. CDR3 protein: CASSSGLAASYEQYF. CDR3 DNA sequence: TGTGCCAGCAGCTCGGGACTAGCGGCCTCCTACGAGCAGTACTTC.

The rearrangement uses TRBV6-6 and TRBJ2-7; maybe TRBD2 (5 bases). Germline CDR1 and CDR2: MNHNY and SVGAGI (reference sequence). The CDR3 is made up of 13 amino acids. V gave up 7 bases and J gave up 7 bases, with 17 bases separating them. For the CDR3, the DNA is TGTGCCAGCACCCCCCGCGCGGGCGGGGAGCAGTACTTC. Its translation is CASTPRAGGEQYF.

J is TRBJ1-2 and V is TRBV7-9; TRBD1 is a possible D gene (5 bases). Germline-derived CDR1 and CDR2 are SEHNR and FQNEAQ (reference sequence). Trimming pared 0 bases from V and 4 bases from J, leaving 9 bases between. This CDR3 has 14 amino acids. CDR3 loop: CASSLALTGYGYTF. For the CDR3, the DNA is TGTGCCAGCAGCTTAGCGCTAACAGGCTATGGCTACACCTTC.

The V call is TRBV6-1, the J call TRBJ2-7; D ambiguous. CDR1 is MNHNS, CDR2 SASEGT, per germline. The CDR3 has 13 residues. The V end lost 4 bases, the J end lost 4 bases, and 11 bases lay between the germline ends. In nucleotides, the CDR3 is TGTGCCAGCAGTGTGGGCCCCCTGTACGAGCAGTACTTC. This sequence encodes CASSVGPLYEQYF.

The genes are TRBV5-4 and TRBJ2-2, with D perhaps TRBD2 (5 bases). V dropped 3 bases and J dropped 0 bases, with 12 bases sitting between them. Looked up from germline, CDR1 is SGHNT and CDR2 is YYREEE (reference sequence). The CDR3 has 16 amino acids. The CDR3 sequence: CASSSRTGSNTGELFF. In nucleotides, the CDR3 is TGTGCCAGCAGCTCACGGACTGGGTCGAACACCGGGGAGCTGTTTTTT.

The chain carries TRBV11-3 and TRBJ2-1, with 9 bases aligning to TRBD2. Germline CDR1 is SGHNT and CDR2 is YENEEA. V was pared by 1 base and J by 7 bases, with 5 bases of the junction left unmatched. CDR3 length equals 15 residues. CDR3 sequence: CASSLGASGMNEQFF. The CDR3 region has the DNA TGTGCCAGCAGCTTAGGTGCTAGCGGGATGAATGAGCAGTTCTTC. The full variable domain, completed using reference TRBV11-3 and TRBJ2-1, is EAGVVQSPRYKIIEKKQPVAFWCNPISGHNTLYWYLQNLGQGPELLIRYENEEAVDDSQLPKDRFSAERLKGVDSTLKIQPAELGDSAVYLCASSLGASGMNEQFFGPGTRLTVL.